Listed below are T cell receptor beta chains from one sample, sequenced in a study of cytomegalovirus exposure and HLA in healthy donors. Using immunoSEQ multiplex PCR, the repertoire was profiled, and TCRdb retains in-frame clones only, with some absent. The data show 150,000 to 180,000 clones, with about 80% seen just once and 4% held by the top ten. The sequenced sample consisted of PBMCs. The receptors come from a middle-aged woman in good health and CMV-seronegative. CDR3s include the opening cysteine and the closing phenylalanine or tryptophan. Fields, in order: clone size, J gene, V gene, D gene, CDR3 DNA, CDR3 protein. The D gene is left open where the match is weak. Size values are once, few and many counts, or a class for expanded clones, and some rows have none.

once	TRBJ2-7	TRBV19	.	TGTGCCAGTAGTAGCGGGACAGAGAACTACGAGCAGTACTTC	CASSSGTENYEQYF
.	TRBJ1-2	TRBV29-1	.	TGCAGCGTTGAAGGACCCGCGGGGGACTATGGCTACACCTTC	CSVEGPAGDYGYTF
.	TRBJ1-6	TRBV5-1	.	TGCGCCAGCAGCTTGACCCCGCAATCGGATTCACCCCTCCACTTT	CASSLTPQSDSPLHF
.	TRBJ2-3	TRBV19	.	TGTGCCAGTAATCTGGGACACCCTGGCACAGATACGCAGTATTTT	CASNLGHPGTDTQYF
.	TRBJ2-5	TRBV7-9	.	TGTGCCAGCAGCTTGGGCCAGAGCGGGCAAGAGACCCAGTACTTC	CASSLGQSGQETQYF
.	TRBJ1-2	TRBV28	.	TGTGCCAGCAGCCCATACAGGTACTATGGCTACACCTTC	CASSPYRYYGYTF
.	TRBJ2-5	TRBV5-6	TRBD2	TGTGCCAGCAGCTCCTCGGGACTAGCGCAAGAGACCCAGTACTTC	CASSSSGLAQETQYF
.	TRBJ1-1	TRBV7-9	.	TGTGCCAGCAGGTTGGACAGCTCCATCGTAGAAGCTTTCTTT	CASRLDSSIVEAFF
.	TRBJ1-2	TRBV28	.	TGTGCCAGCAGTGGCGTTGTAGCAGGGTTCAATGGCTACACCTTC	CASSGVVAGFNGYTF
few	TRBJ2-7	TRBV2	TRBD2	TGTGCCAGCGGACTAGGTCTGTACGAGCAGTACTTC	CASGLGLYEQYF
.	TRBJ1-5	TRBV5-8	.	TGTGCCAGCAGCTTGGGGGTCCGGGGGAGTCAGCCCCAGCATTTT	CASSLGVRGSQPQHF